This TCR beta chain emerged from a study of blood T cell repertoires in COVID-19. The wider study: PBMCs, B-cell-depleted T cells, or T cells provided the cDNA or gDNA that made up the material.

The Seattle patients, enrolled during active infection, were followed longitudinally. The CDR3 spans 13 residues. The ends were cut back, 5 bases at V and 3 bases at J, with 10 bases in the middle. CDR1 and CDR2 from the germline V gene are PRHDT and FYEKMQ (reference sequence). Original methodology: Cell counts per sample came from amplifying reference gene primers. Assay used: immunoSEQ multiplex PCR; TCRdb lists only in-frame clones, some missing. Clone size and V and J calls were adopted from that table, with D and trimming inferred from the DNA. Among a few hundred thousand clones listed, roughly 90% were seen once.

The sequence was obtained from a man younger than 30 with COVID-19, enrolled during active disease. The J gene is TRBJ2-5, the V gene TRBV13; D call uncertain. Material: peripheral blood. This chain's CDR3 is CASSPQTKETQYF. The CDR3 DNA reads TGTGCCAGCAGCCCCCAAACTAAAGAGACCCAGTACTTC.